The following is a T cell receptor beta chain sequence with its context. These data originate in a study of blood T cell repertoires in COVID-19. Study-level background: Collection of acute and convalescent COVID-19 samples took place in the United States, Italy and Spain. PBMCs, B-cell-depleted T cells, or T cells provided the cDNA or gDNA that made up the material.

Seattle enrolled patients during active infection and tracked them longitudinally. Authors' methods: From reference gene primer amplification, estimates of nucleated cell counts were derived. TCRdb's table, derived via immunoSEQ multiplex PCR, lists solely in-frame clones and lacks some. The V and J calls and clone size are taken from that table; D and trimming were inferred from the DNA. The sample gives about 170,000 clones, approximately 91% of which show up once; around 5.1% is in the top ten. The length of the CDR3 is 15 residues. The germline V and J ends were trimmed by 3 bases and 10 bases, with 19 bases remaining between them. Germline-derived CDR1 and CDR2 are GTSNPN and SVGIG (reference sequence).

The material sequenced was peripheral blood. The sequence was collected from a man in his late teens or twenties with COVID-19, enrolled during active disease. This sequence joins TRBV30 and TRBJ1-6, with a possible D match to TRBD1 (6 bases). CDR3 nucleotides: TGTGCCTGGAGCGCAGGGGCACAGTACTCATCACCCCTCCACTTT. Translation: CAWSAGAQYSSPLHF. Full variable domain (remainder filled in from reference TRBV30 and TRBJ1-6): SQTIHQWPATLVQPVGSPLSLECTVEGTSNPNLYWYRQAAGRGLQLLFYSVGIGQISSEVPQNLSASRPQDRQFILSSKKLLLSDSGFYLCAWSAGAQYSSPLHFGNGTRLTVT.